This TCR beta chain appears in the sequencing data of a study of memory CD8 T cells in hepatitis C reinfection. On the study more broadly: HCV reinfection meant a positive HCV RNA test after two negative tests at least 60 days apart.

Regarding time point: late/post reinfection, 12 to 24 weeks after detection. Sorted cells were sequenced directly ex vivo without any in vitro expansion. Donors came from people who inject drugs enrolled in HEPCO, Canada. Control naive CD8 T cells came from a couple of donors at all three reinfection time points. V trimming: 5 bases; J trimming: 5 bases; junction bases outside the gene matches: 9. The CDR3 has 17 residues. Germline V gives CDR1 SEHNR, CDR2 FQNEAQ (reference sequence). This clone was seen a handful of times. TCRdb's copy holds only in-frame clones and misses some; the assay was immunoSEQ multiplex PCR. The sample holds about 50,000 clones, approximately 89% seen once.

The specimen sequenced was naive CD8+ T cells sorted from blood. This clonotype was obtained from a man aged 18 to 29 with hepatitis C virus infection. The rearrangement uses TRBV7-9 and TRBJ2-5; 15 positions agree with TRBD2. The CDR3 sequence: CASSDGTSGGFGETQYF. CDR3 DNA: TGTGCCAGCAGCGACGGGACTAGCGGGGGGTTCGGGGAGACCCAGTACTTC. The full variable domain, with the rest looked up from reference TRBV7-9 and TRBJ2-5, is DTGVSQNPRHKITKRGQNVTFRCDPISEHNRLYWYRQTLGQGPEFLTYFQNEAQLEKSRLLSDRFSAERPKGSFSTLEIQRTEQGDSAMYLCASSDGTSGGFGETQYFGPGTRLLVL.